The source of this TCR beta chain is a study of T cell clonality in common variable immunodeficiency. Study-wide points: In common variable immunodeficiency, TCR beta chains reportedly carried fewer deletions and N-nucleotide insertions. Compared with healthy controls, CVID subjects showed increased TCRbeta clonality, mostly in about a third.

Heparinized whole blood, 5 to 8 ml, came from each donor. The length of the CDR3 is 11 residues. Sequencing was performed with immunoSEQ multiplex PCR; in TCRdb, only in-frame clones are kept and a portion is missing. This sample has about 37,000 clones, each found more than once. Regarding this clone: Its antigen is not identified. At one boundary the junction diverges from the germline segment, which might be a read error. The read halts 3 residues ahead of the CDR3 end, with the missing end drawn from the germline J gene.

The TCR sequence derives from a person aged 18 to 75 in good health. The rearrangement links TRBV5-3 to TRBJ1-4; unclear D gene. TRBV5-3 is filed as an ORF, its function uncertain. Sequencing was performed on peripheral blood mononuclear cells. The sequenced CDR3 bases are TGTACCAGAAGCCGCAGTGAAAGA. It codes for CTRSRSER. The whole CDR3 is CTRSRSERLFF.